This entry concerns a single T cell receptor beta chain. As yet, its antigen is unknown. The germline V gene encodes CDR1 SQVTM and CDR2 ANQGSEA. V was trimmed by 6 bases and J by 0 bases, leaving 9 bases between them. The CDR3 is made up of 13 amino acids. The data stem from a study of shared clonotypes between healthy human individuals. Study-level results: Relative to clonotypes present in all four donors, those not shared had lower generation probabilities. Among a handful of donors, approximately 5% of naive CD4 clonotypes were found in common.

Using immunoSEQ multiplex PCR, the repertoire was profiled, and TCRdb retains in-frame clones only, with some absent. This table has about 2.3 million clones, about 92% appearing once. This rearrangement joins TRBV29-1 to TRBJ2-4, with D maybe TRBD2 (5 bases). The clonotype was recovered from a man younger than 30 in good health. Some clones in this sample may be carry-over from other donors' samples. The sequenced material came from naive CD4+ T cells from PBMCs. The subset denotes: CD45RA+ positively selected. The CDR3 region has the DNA TGCAGCGTACGGAGGTCAGCCAAAAACATTCAGTACTTC. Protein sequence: CSVRRSAKNIQYF.